One and the same sample provided the 32 T cell receptor beta chains below, sequenced in a study of patients and donors after allogeneic stem cell transplantation. TCRdb re-analysed the RT-PCR reads in MiXCR, keeping a single row per CDR3 protein. This sample has 190,000 or so distinct CDR3 sequences, with around two fifths found just once. The sample consisted of blood, either unsorted or a sorted T cell fraction (not recorded which). These receptors all come from a human donor who was either an allogeneic HSCT recipient or a stem cell or donor lymphocyte infusion donor (not recorded which). It is not recorded whose cells these are; they may come from a transplant donor.

CDR3 loop: CASSYTDYRNEQFF. The CDR3 coding sequence is TGTGCCAGCAGTTACACCGACTACCGTAATGAGCAGTTCTTC. This chain uses TRBV6-6 with TRBJ2-1, with D tentatively TRBD2 (5 bases). This CDR3 has 14 residues. Germline V lookup: CDR1 MNHNY, CDR2 SVGAGI (reference sequence). V lost 2 bases to trimming and J lost 7 bases, with 12 bases between them.

The table lists this clonotype with a few counts. This chain links TRBV12-3 or TRBV12-4 with TRBJ1-1; TRBD1 agrees at 10 bases. V was clipped by 3 bases and J by 5 bases; unmatched bases: 6. The CDR3 runs to 15 residues. The CDR3 DNA reads TGTGCCAGCAGTTTGGACAGGGGGATGAGAACTGAAGCTTTCTTT. Amino acid sequence: CASSLDRGMRTEAFF.

The V gene is TRBV12-3 or TRBV12-4, the J gene TRBJ1-3; possible D gene TRBD1, 6 bases. CDR3 length: 14 residues. With 7 bases removed from V and 0 bases from J, the gap between germline ends came to 10 bases. The CDR3 bases are TGTGCCAGCACCTGGGGGCACTCTGGAAACACCATATATTTT. Translated: CASTWGHSGNTIYF.

V usage is TRBV7-9 and J usage is TRBJ2-3, with 7 bases fitting TRBD1. The CDR3 loop spans 16 amino acids. V dropped 5 bases and J dropped 2; count of bases not matched to a gene: 10. Germline V gives CDR1 SEHNR, CDR2 FQNEAQ (reference sequence). The DNA for the CDR3 is TGTGCCAGCAGCCCGACTACAGGGGCCCTCACAGATACGCAGTATTTT. Translating it yields CASSPTTGALTDTQYF.

A word on this clonotype: Mismatch with germline at one junction end may stem from a read error. The chain has TRBV7-9 and TRBJ1-3; no clear D gene. Germline loops: CDR1 SEHNR, CDR2 FQNEAQ (reference sequence). The CDR3 is 15 amino acids. The DNA for the CDR3 is TGTGCCAGGAGCTTATCTGGAGGGAATGGAAACACCATATATTTT. Translated, it gives CARSLSGGNGNTIYF.

The chain links TRBV10-3 to TRBJ2-1; D tentatively fits TRBD1 or TRBD2 (5 bases each). V lost 10 bases to trimming and J lost 7 bases, with 11 bases between them. This CDR3 comprises 11 residues. Germline V gene sequence: CDR1 ENHRY, CDR2 SYGVKD. Here the CDR3 DNA reads TGTGCCACCGGGGCTTCTAATGAGCAGTTCTTC. Protein: CATGASNEQFF.

This clonotype came up once. The chain couples TRBV5-1 to TRBJ2-7, with D possibly TRBD1 on 6 matching bases. The CDR3 has 15 residues. Germline CDR1 SGHRS, CDR2 YFSETQ. Trimming took off 5 bases at V and 3 bases at J, with 18 bases between the two ends. CDR3 region: CASSGKGQPNYEQYF. CDR3 nucleotide sequence: TGCGCCAGCAGTGGCAAGGGACAACCCAACTACGAGCAGTACTTC.

This chain uses TRBV6-5 with TRBJ1-2; possible D gene TRBD1, 5 bases. V was clipped by 5 bases and J by 8 bases, with 18 bases between them. Germline assignment: CDR1 MNHEY and CDR2 SVGAGI. The CDR3 totals 14 residues. Written as DNA, the CDR3 is TGTGCCAGCAGTCCTGCCGGGACCGGGAGGGGCTACACCTTC. It codes for CASSPAGTGRGYTF.

This clonotype was counted only a few times. This chain connects TRBV9 to TRBJ1-3; a weak D match, TRBD1 (5 bases). The CDR3 contains 15 residues. Germline lookup yields CDR1 SGDLS and CDR2 YYNGEE. Trimming stripped 3 bases from V and 5 bases from J, with 15 bases between. The CDR3 protein is CASSGPNRGRNTIYF. CDR3 sequence (DNA): TGTGCCAGCAGCGGACCGAATCGGGGGAGAAACACCATATATTTT.

The chain is built from TRBV13 and TRBJ2-7; 8 positions agree with TRBD2. CDR1 is PRHDT and CDR2 is FYEKMQ in the germline V gene (reference sequence). V lost 5 bases to trimming and J lost 4 bases; unmatched junction nucleotides: 4. The CDR3 consists of 13 residues. The CDR3 reads CASSSGSAYEQYF. The CDR3 nucleotides read TGTGCCAGCAGCAGCGGGAGTGCGTACGAGCAGTACTTC. The full variable domain, rest sourced from reference TRBV13 and TRBJ2-7, is AAGVIQSPRHLIKEKRETATLKCYPIPRHDTVYWYQQGPGQDPQFLISFYEKMQSDKGSIPDRFSAQQFSDYHSELNMSSLELGDSALYFCASSSGSAYEQYFGPGTRLTVT.

This sequence joins TRBV9 and TRBJ2-3; D unresolved. CDR1 and CDR2 from the germline V gene are SGDLS and YYNGEE. This CDR3 is 14 amino acids long. V lost 3 bases and J lost 5, with 13 bases in between. The CDR3 region is CASSAPIARDTQYF. The CDR3 DNA follows: TGTGCCAGCAGCGCACCGATCGCGAGAGATACGCAGTATTTT.

This clonotype is a singleton in its sample. CDR3 DNA: TGCAGTGTATTTGCCGGGGGAAGCACAGATACGCAGTATTTT. It is translated as CSVFAGGSTDTQYF. The rearrangement joins TRBV20-1 to TRBJ2-3, with D possibly TRBD2 on 6 matching bases. The CDR3 sequence is 14 residues long. The germline CDR1 and CDR2 sequences are DFQATT and SNEGSKA (reference sequence). Trimming took off 7 bases at V and 0 bases at J, with 14 bases between the two ends.

This chain joins TRBV7-8 and TRBJ2-1; 8 bases are shared with TRBD2. V lost 3 bases and J lost 2; bases outside the gene matches: 6. Germline V gene sequence: CDR1 SGHVS, CDR2 FQNEAQ. This CDR3 has 16 residues. Here the CDR3 DNA reads TGTGCCAGCAGCTTGGAGGGCGGGAGGCCCTACAATGAGCAGTTCTTC. Residues: CASSLEGGRPYNEQFF.

V gene TRBV28 combines with J gene TRBJ2-7; 7 bases are shared with TRBD2. Germline V gene lookup returns CDR1 MDHEN and CDR2 SYDVKM. The CDR3 has 14 amino acids. The ends lost 3 bases at V and 3 bases at J; junction bases unmatched: 5. The CDR3 spells CASSFVGGVYEQYF. CDR3 bases: TGTGCCAGCAGTTTTGTGGGAGGGGTCTACGAGCAGTACTTC.

Only a few counts were recorded for this clonotype. The chain couples TRBV4-3 to TRBJ2-1; D not certain. Trimming left V 0 bases short and J 1 base short, with 1 base between. This CDR3 comprises 13 residues. In germline, CDR1 is LGHNA, CDR2 YSLEER. The CDR3 bases are TGCGCCAGCAGCCAAGATTCCTACAATGAGCAGTTCTTC. Translation: CASSQDSYNEQFF.

In this sample, this clonotype turned up once. The chain uses TRBV28 and TRBJ2-7; TRBD2 aligns across 14 bases. This CDR3 is 16 amino acids long. The germline CDR1 and CDR2 sequences are MDHEN and SYDVKM. With 5 bases clipped from V and 4 bases from J, the junction kept 7 bases outside the gene matches. The CDR3, as DNA: TGTGCCAGCAGTCTCCCCGGACTAGCGGGAGGATACGAGCAGTACTTC. Its translation: CASSLPGLAGGYEQYF. Using reference TRBV28 and TRBJ2-7 for the parts outside the CDR3, the full variable domain is DVKVTQSSRYLVKRTGEKVFLECVQDMDHENMFWYRQDPGLGLRLIYFSYDVKMKEKGDIPEGYSVSREKKERFSLILESASTNQTSMYLCASSLPGLAGGYEQYFGPGTRLTVT.

This clonotype was found a few times. V and J are TRBV7-8 and TRBJ2-1, with a tentative D call TRBD2 (6 bases). This CDR3 spans 15 amino acids. Deletions cut 1 base from V and 7 bases from J, with 14 bases between. Per the germline V gene, CDR1 is SGHVS and CDR2 is FQNEAQ. The CDR3 is CASSLERAGQNEQFF. The CDR3 DNA reads as TGTGCCAGCAGCTTAGAGAGGGCGGGGCAGAATGAGCAGTTCTTC.

This rearrangement joins TRBV6-5 to TRBJ1-2; no definite D call. Trimming shortened V by 2 bases and J by 4 bases, and 8 bases separated the two germline ends. CDR1 and CDR2 (germline): MNHEY, SVGAGI. The CDR3 runs to 13 residues. CDR3 nucleotides: TGTGCCAGCAGTTACGGGATAACCTATGGCTACACCTTC. Translation: CASSYGITYGYTF.

This clonotype was seen only a few times. This chain links TRBV5-1 with TRBJ2-1; D is uncertain. Germline V gene lookup returns CDR1 SGHRS and CDR2 YFSETQ. CDR3 length equals 15 residues. V was cut by 1 base and J by 0 bases, with 8 bases left in between. DNA for the CDR3: TGCGCCAGCAGCTTGATGCAGAGCTCCTACAATGAGCAGTTCTTC. It is translated as CASSLMQSSYNEQFF.

V usage is TRBV2 and J usage is TRBJ2-5, with 8 bases that match TRBD2. This CDR3 contains 15 residues. Germline values: CDR1 SNHLY, CDR2 FYNNEI. The J segment lost 5 bases and the V segment lost 6 bases, leaving 11 bases of the junction unmatched. This chain's CDR3 is CASRDGLAVYETQYF. Written as DNA, the CDR3 is TGTGCCAGCAGGGATGGACTAGCAGTTTACGAGACCCAGTACTTC.

The chain couples TRBV30 to TRBJ2-7, with D unclear. Germline assignment: CDR1 GTSNPN and CDR2 SVGIG (reference sequence). The CDR3 is 12 residues long. Trimming took 4 bases from V and 2 from J, leaving 9 bases between them. This chain's CDR3 is CAWIPTPYEQYF. The DNA for the CDR3 is TGTGCCTGGATACCCACCCCCTACGAGCAGTACTTC.

The chain links TRBV6-5 to TRBJ2-1; TRBD1 matches 9 bases. Germline V gene data show CDR1 as MNHEY and CDR2 as SVGAGI. Germline trimming cut 5 bases from V and 4 bases from J; bases unmatched to any gene: 9. There are 16 residues in the CDR3. CDR3 sequence reads: CASSPPGTGKYNEQFF. DNA of the CDR3: TGTGCCAGCAGTCCCCCCGGGACAGGGAAATACAATGAGCAGTTCTTC.

The chain links TRBV16 to TRBJ1-1; D is ambiguous. The CDR3 has 16 residues. CDR1 KGHSY and CDR2 FQNENV come from the germline V gene. V shed 0 bases and J shed 0 bases, with 11 bases lying between them. The CDR3 region is CASSQSTVRLNTEAFF. In DNA, the CDR3 is TGTGCCAGCAGCCAATCCACAGTGCGGCTGAACACTGAAGCTTTCTTT. The full variable domain, in which reference TRBV16 and TRBJ1-1 provide the parts outside the CDR3, is GEEVAQTPKHLVRGEGQKAKLYCAPIKGHSYVFWYQQVLKNEFKFLISFQNENVFDETGMPKERFSAKCLPNSPCSLEIQATKLEDSAVYFCASSQSTVRLNTEAFFGQGTRLTVV.

The rearrangement joins TRBV28 to TRBJ1-2; D gene uncertain. Germline loops: CDR1 MDHEN, CDR2 SYDVKM. V was clipped by 6 bases and J by 4 bases, with 21 bases between them. The CDR3 has 16 residues. For the CDR3, the DNA is TGTGCCAGCAGCCTCCCCCGGGCAGGCGAGAGCTATGGCTACACCTTC. It codes for CASSLPRAGESYGYTF.

The chain joins TRBV7-9 to TRBJ2-7; tentatively, D is TRBD1 (6 bases). In germline, CDR1 is SEHNR, CDR2 FQNEAQ (reference sequence). V was trimmed by 4 bases and J by 4 bases, leaving 20 bases between them. The CDR3 consists of 16 residues. The CDR3 here is CASSSEPGTKRYEQYF. The CDR3 nucleotides are TGTGCCAGCAGCTCCGAGCCCGGGACAAAGAGGTACGAGCAGTACTTC.

The chain carries TRBV7-3 and TRBJ2-2, with 8 bases matching TRBD2. The CDR3 covers 15 residues. V was pared by 5 bases and J by 4 bases, with 6 bases of the junction left unmatched. Germline V gene sequence: CDR1 SGHTA, CDR2 FQGTGA. Here the CDR3 reads CASSKRESSTGELFF. The DNA for the CDR3 is TGTGCCAGCAGCAAGCGGGAGTCGAGCACCGGGGAGCTGTTTTTT.

The gene calls are TRBV15 and TRBJ2-1; 8 positions agree with TRBD2. This CDR3 is 16 amino acids long. Germline V gives CDR1 LNHNV, CDR2 YYDKDF (reference sequence). The ends lost 0 bases at V and 6 bases at J; junction bases unmatched: 7. This chain's CDR3 is CATSRDRGGRINEQFF. In DNA, the CDR3 is TGTGCCACCAGCAGAGATCGCGGGGGGCGAATCAATGAGCAGTTCTTC.

The chain recombines TRBV5-1 with TRBJ2-1; D is ambiguous. V lost 0 bases and J lost 7, with 11 bases in between. The CDR3 length is 14 residues. The germline V gene has CDR1 SGHRS and CDR2 YFSETQ. CDR3 sequence: CASSLGGPGNEQFF. CDR3 sequence (DNA): TGCGCCAGCAGCTTGGGTGGCCCCGGGAATGAGCAGTTCTTC.

This clonotype was detected a few times. The genes are TRBV15 and TRBJ1-3; 7 nucleotides agree with TRBD1. CDR1 LNHNV and CDR2 YYDKDF come from the germline V gene (reference sequence). This CDR3 is 14 amino acids long. Losses at the gene ends were 5 bases for V and 2 bases for J; bases not matched to a gene: 3. CDR3 sequence reads: CATSDDRAGNTIYF. DNA of the CDR3: TGTGCCACCAGCGACGACAGGGCTGGAAACACCATATATTTT.

The chain uses TRBV12-3 or TRBV12-4 and TRBJ1-1; D is uncertain. Trimming shortened V by 6 bases and J by 1 base, and 12 bases separated the two germline ends. This CDR3 has 14 amino acids. This CDR3 reads CASSPGASNTEAFF. The CDR3 DNA is TGTGCCAGCAGCCCCGGAGCCTCGAACACTGAAGCTTTCTTT.

The chain recombines TRBV12-3 or TRBV12-4 with TRBJ1-6; no reliable D call. The ends were cut back, 6 bases at V and 10 bases at J, with 13 bases in the middle. The CDR3 sequence is 13 residues long. The CDR3 is CASSPLVESPLHF. The CDR3 DNA is TGTGCCAGCAGCCCCCTTGTAGAGTCACCCCTCCACTTT.

This chain links TRBV15 with TRBJ1-2; 7 bases map to TRBD1. CDR1 is LNHNV and CDR2 is YYDKDF in the germline V gene (reference sequence). CDR3 length: 15 amino acids. V lost 0 bases to trimming and J lost 5 bases; unmatched junction nucleotides: 6. This CDR3 reads CATSRDQGTAYGYTF. The CDR3 DNA reads TGTGCCACCAGCAGAGATCAGGGGACAGCTTATGGCTACACCTTC. Complete variable domain (other parts from reference TRBV15 and TRBJ1-2): DAMVIQNPRYQVTQFGKPVTLSCSQTLNHNVMYWYQQKSSQAPKLLFHYYDKDFNNEADTPDNFQSRRPNTSFCFLDIRSPGLGDTAMYLCATSRDQGTAYGYTFGSGTRLTVV.